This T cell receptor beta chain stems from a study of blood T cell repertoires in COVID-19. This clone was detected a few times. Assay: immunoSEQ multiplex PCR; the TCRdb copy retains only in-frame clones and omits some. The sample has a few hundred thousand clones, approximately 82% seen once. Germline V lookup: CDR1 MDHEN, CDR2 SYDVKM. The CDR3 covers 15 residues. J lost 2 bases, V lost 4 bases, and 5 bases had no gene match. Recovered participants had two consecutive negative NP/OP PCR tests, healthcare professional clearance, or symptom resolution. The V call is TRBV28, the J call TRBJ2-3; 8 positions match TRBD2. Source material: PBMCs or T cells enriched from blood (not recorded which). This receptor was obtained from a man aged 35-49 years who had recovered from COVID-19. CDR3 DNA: TGTGCCAGCAGTTCTCGGGGGGGCTACACAGATACGCAGTATTTT. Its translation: CASSSRGGYTDTQYF. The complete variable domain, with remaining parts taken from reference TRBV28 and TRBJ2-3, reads DVKVTQSSRYLVKRTGEKVFLECVQDMDHENMFWYRQDPGLGLRLIYFSYDVKMKEKGDIPEGYSVSREKKERFSLILESASTNQTSMYLCASSSRGGYTDTQYFGPGTRLTVL.